These 24 T cell receptor beta chains were sequenced from one sample in a study of CD8 T cells in Susac syndrome. An input of about 0.5 to 1 ug of RNA was subjected to reverse transcription using random hexamers. In TCRdb, the immunoSEQ multiplex PCR reads were re-called with MiXCR into one record per CDR3 protein. The sample holds fewer than 250,000 distinct CDR3 sequences, about 94% seen once. The sequenced sample was CD4+ T cells from PBMCs. The receptor source for this set is a human donor in good health.

This rearrangement joins TRBV7-2 to TRBJ1-2; no firm D call. Per germline, CDR1 SGHTA and CDR2 FQGNSA. The CDR3 loop spans 15 amino acids. V was shortened by 7 bases and J by 2 bases, with 17 bases between the two germline ends. The CDR3 region has the DNA TGTGCCAGCACCACGACCGTGGGTGGAAACTATGGCTACACCTTC. It yields the protein CASTTTVGGNYGYTF.

The chain carries TRBV28 and TRBJ2-7, with D unresolved. V lost 7 bases and J 6 bases, leaving 10 bases between the germline ends. The CDR3 is 11 amino acids. The germline CDR1 and CDR2 sequences are MDHEN and SYDVKM. CDR3 region: CASTDPPEQYF. In DNA form, the CDR3 reads TGTGCCAGCACCGACCCACCCGAGCAGTACTTC.

The J gene is TRBJ2-7, the V gene TRBV12-3 or TRBV12-4; 8 bases agree with TRBD1. J lost 7 bases, V lost 5 bases, and 7 bases had no gene match. The CDR3 extends over 13 amino acids. The CDR3 nucleotides are TGTGCCAGCAGTCCGCAGACAGGGGTAGAGCAGTACTTC. Residues: CASSPQTGVEQYF.

The chain employs TRBV6-2 or TRBV6-3 and TRBJ2-7; unclear D gene. Germline-derived CDR1 and CDR2 are MNHEY and SVGEGT. CDR3 length: 13 residues. V gave up 4 bases and J gave up 4 bases, with 11 bases separating them. CDR3 coding DNA: TGTGCCAGCAGTTGGAAAGGACGATACGAGCAGTACGTC. It yields the protein CASSWKGRYEQYV.

Here the CDR3 reads CASSQDLTPGANVLTF. In DNA form, the CDR3 reads TGTGCCAGCAGCCAAGATCTAACTCCCGGGGCCAACGTCCTGACTTTC. J is TRBJ2-6 and V is TRBV3-1, with D uncertain. The CDR3 has 16 amino acids. Germline V gene sequence: CDR1 LGHDT, CDR2 YNNKEL (reference sequence). Trimming stripped 0 bases from V and 4 bases from J, with 10 bases between.

The V call is TRBV7-8, the J call TRBJ2-1; 9 bases agree with TRBD2. Germline loops: CDR1 SGHVS, CDR2 FQNEAQ. Losses at the gene ends were 4 bases for V and 9 bases for J; bases not matched to a gene: 7. The CDR3 totals 14 residues. CDR3 protein: CASSSGTSWGEQFF. The CDR3 nucleotides read TGTGCCAGCAGCTCCGGGACTAGCTGGGGTGAGCAGTTCTTC.

The chain couples TRBV6-2 or TRBV6-3 to TRBJ2-6; no clear D. The V and J ends lost 2 bases and 5 bases respectively, with 7 bases between them. Germline V lookup: CDR1 MNHEY, CDR2 SVGEGT. The CDR3 is made up of 14 amino acids. CDR3 protein: CASSYTARANVLTF. The CDR3, as DNA: TGTGCCAGCAGTTACACGGCGAGGGCCAACGTCCTGACTTTC.

This chain joins TRBV20-1 and TRBJ2-2; the D is unclear. V was pared by 1 base and J by 4 bases, with 10 bases between. The CDR3 extends over 14 amino acids. Per germline, CDR1 DFQATT and CDR2 SNEGSKA (reference sequence). CDR3 DNA: TGCAGTGCTAGAGGGAACCCTGGCACCGGGGAGCTGTTTTTT. Protein sequence: CSARGNPGTGELFF.

V and J are TRBV12-3 or TRBV12-4 and TRBJ1-5; TRBD1 matches 8 bases. The ends lost 2 bases at V and 2 bases at J; junction bases unmatched: 5. The CDR3 length is 16 residues. The DNA for the CDR3 is TGTGCCAGCAGTTTAAGCAGGGGGCGCGGCAATCAGCCCCAGCATTTT. Translated, it gives CASSLSRGRGNQPQHF.

J is TRBJ1-2 and V is TRBV20-1; D may be TRBD1 (5 bases). The CDR3 sequence is 18 residues long. Between the trimmed V and J ends, which lost 0 bases and 2 bases, there was a span of 22 bases. From germline, CDR1 is DFQATT and CDR2 SNEGSKA (reference sequence). In nucleotides, the CDR3 is TGCAGTGCTAGAGATATTTGGCGGGGGATGGCGAAAAACTATGGCTACACCTTC. This codes for CSARDIWRGMAKNYGYTF.

The chain links TRBV4-1 to TRBJ2-2; no reliable D call. Trimming pared 3 bases from V and 0 bases from J, leaving 17 bases between. The CDR3 extends over 18 amino acids. Germline CDR1 reads MGHRA; CDR2 reads YSYEKL. CDR3 nucleotide sequence: TGCGCCAGCAGCCACCCACCTAAAATTCTCGCGAACACCGGGGAGCTGTTTTTT. Translating it yields CASSHPPKILANTGELFF.

This sequence joins TRBV7-2 and TRBJ1-3; 8 positions agree with TRBD1. The germline V gene encodes CDR1 SGHTA and CDR2 FQGNSA. CDR3 size: 15 residues. V shed 2 bases and J 8 bases; nucleotides not matched to a gene: 8. CDR3 region: CASSLRTGRGDTIYF. In DNA form, the CDR3 reads TGTGCCAGCAGCTTACGGACAGGGCGGGGCGACACCATATATTTT.

This clonotype was recorded only once. The chain recombines TRBV5-4 with TRBJ2-1, with a weak D call TRBD1 (5 bases). This CDR3 has 15 amino acids. CDR1 and CDR2 from the germline V gene are SGHNT and YYREEE (reference sequence). V lost 2 bases to trimming and J lost 4 bases, with 13 bases between them. Here the CDR3 reads CASSFPAGQYNEQFF. Here the CDR3 DNA reads TGTGCCAGCAGCTTCCCGGCAGGGCAGTACAATGAGCAGTTCTTC.

The rearrangement uses TRBV2 and TRBJ1-1; D call uncertain. V was shortened by 7 bases and J by 5 bases, with 14 bases between the two germline ends. CDR1 is SNHLY, CDR2 FYNNEI, per germline. CDR3 length: 13 amino acids. The CDR3: CASIEDPGTEAFF. DNA of the CDR3: TGTGCCAGCATCGAAGACCCGGGGACTGAAGCTTTCTTT.

V and J are TRBV7-3 and TRBJ2-3; D ambiguous. The V gene's germline CDR1 is SGHTA and CDR2 FQGTGA. V gave up 5 bases and J gave up 12 bases, with 6 bases separating them. CDR3 size: 9 residues. The CDR3 spells CASSLRQYF. The CDR3 nucleotides read TGTGCCAGCAGCCTACGACAGTATTTT.

This chain's CDR3 is CASSELTGGNQPQHF. In DNA, the CDR3 is TGTGCCAGCAGTGAACTTACAGGGGGCAATCAGCCCCAGCATTTT. V usage is TRBV2 and J usage is TRBJ1-5; 7 nucleotides agree with TRBD1. Germline-derived CDR1 and CDR2 are SNHLY and FYNNEI. The CDR3 sequence is 15 residues long. Trimming removed 2 bases from V and 2 bases from J; junction bases left unmatched: 3.

The chain employs TRBV23-1 and TRBJ1-5; D ambiguous. TRBV23-1 carries the ORF label, with uncertain function. CDR3 length: 14 residues. Trimming shortened V by 6 bases and J by 0 bases, and 9 bases separated the two germline ends. The CDR3 sequence is CASRRPYSNQPQHF. In DNA, the CDR3 is TGCGCCAGCAGGCGACCGTATAGCAATCAGCCCCAGCATTTT.

The chain couples TRBV5-1 to TRBJ2-7; 11 nucleotides agree with TRBD1. V trimming: 4 bases; J trimming: 5 bases; junction bases outside the gene matches: 5. The CDR3 extends over 14 amino acids. Germline V gives CDR1 SGHRS, CDR2 YFSETQ. This chain's CDR3 is CASSRDRGSDEQYF. CDR3 nucleotides: TGCGCCAGCAGCCGGGACAGGGGGTCCGACGAGCAGTACTTC.

V gene TRBV7-2 combines with J gene TRBJ2-7; D is uncertain. The V and J ends lost 4 bases and 1 base respectively, with 11 bases between them. This CDR3 comprises 14 residues. In germline, CDR1 is SGHTA, CDR2 FQGNSA. The chain's CDR3 is CASSSQIPSYEQYV. The CDR3 bases are TGTGCCAGCAGCTCCCAAATTCCGTCCTACGAGCAGTACGTC.

The chain links TRBV5-1 to TRBJ1-2; 9 bases match TRBD1. The CDR3 covers 15 residues. The trim removed 0 bases at V and 4 bases at J, leaving 4 bases unmatched. Germline V lookup: CDR1 SGHRS, CDR2 YFSETQ. The CDR3 sequence: CASSLAGTGLYGYTF. DNA of the CDR3: TGCGCCAGCAGCTTGGCCGGGACAGGGCTCTATGGCTACACCTTC.

This clonotype turned up a few times. J is TRBJ2-3 and V is TRBV24-1; possibly TRBD1 for D (6 bases). Germline values: CDR1 KGHDR, CDR2 SFDVKD. Trimming stripped 5 bases from V and 4 bases from J, with 12 bases between. The CDR3 is made up of 14 amino acids. The CDR3 reads CATSASRGSDTQYF. CDR3 nucleotides: TGTGCCACCAGTGCCTCCAGGGGTTCAGATACGCAGTATTTT.

The chain is built from TRBV5-1 and TRBJ2-1; 8 bases align to TRBD1. Germline V lookup: CDR1 SGHRS, CDR2 YFSETQ. V shed 4 bases, J shed 7 bases, and the junction held 7 bases outside the gene matches. The CDR3 has 14 residues. The CDR3, as DNA: TGCGCCAGCAGCCGAAGACAGGGGTCGAATGAGCAGTTCTTC. Amino acid sequence: CASSRRQGSNEQFF.

In its sample, this clonotype was seen once. The gene calls are TRBV5-4 and TRBJ1-2; D is uncertain. V gave up 6 bases and J gave up 1 base, with 13 bases separating them. The V gene's germline CDR1 is SGHNT and CDR2 YYREEE (reference sequence). This CDR3 is built from 14 residues. The CDR3 region has the DNA TGTGCCAGCACTACTCAACAGAGTAACTATGGCTACACCTTC. This encodes CASTTQQSNYGYTF.

The chain links TRBV29-1 to TRBJ2-3; 7 bases fit TRBD1. The CDR3 has 15 amino acids. Losses at the gene ends were 1 base for V and 1 base for J; bases not matched to a gene: 5. CDR1 SQVTM and CDR2 ANQGSEA come from the germline V gene. CDR3 in DNA: TGCAGCGTTGAAGTTTCTGGGACAGGCACAGATACGCAGTATTTT. Residues: CSVEVSGTGTDTQYF.